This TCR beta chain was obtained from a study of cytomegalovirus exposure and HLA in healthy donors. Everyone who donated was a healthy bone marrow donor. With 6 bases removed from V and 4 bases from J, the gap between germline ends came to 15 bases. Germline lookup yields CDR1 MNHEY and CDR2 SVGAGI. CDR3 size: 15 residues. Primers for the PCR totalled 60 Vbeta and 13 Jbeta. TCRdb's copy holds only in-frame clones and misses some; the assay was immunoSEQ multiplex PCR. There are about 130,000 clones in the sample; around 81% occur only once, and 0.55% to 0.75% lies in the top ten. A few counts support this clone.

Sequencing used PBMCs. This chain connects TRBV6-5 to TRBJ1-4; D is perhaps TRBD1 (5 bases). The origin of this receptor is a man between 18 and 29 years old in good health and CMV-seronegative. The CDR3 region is CASRRQSRVNEKLFF. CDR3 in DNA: TGTGCCAGCAGAAGACAGAGCCGTGTTAATGAAAAACTGTTTTTT.